This T cell receptor beta chain was sequenced for a study of shared clonotypes between healthy human individuals (dated by TCRdb to 2018 to 2020). Broadly, across the study: The cohort included three men and two women between 18 and 49 years of age. For each donor, CD4 naive and CD4 memory were each run on three plates, CD8 naive on two plates, and CD8 memory on one plate. Blood TCR repertoires of five healthy adults were deeply sequenced to estimate repertoire size and the extent of clonotype sharing between individuals. To increase sequencing depth and limit assay-specific biases, different laboratories used diverse techniques to prepare libraries and sequence TCR repertoires. Per donor, leukapheresis produced somewhere between about 0.9 and 9.5 billion PBMCs. Findings and caveats that apply to the study as a whole: Clonotypes shared by all four sorted-subset donors showed higher generation probabilities than non-shared clonotypes. Naive subsets generally had larger estimated clonotype richness than memory subsets did. Because the study included only a small number of donors, the genetic and exposure-history diversity represented was limited. Pairwise subsampling led to the expectation that sequencing depth would affect the degree of clonotype sharing among donors. Across four donors, roughly 5% of naive CD4, roughly 3.3% of naive CD8, approximately 2.5% of memory CD4, and approximately 0.4% of memory CD8 clonotypes were shared. Even with the large sequencing depth, rarefaction of the sorted-subset datasets indicated that sequencing was incomplete. Sampling was restricted to blood, and TCR repertoires in tissues likely differ from the TCR repertoires found in blood.

CDR1 is given as MNHNY and CDR2 as SVGAGI, both from the germline V gene (reference sequence). V loses 6 bases of germline sequence and J loses 7 bases, and the interval between the two ends is 16 bases. Its CDR3 holds 13 amino acids, cysteine through phenylalanine. Only the CDR3 region is kept as DNA, spanning 39 bases read in frame from base 1. CD8 naive samples were CD45RO-negative cells positively selected for CCR7, giving a CD45RA+CCR7+ population that excluded TemRA cells. Healthy HIV-negative adults with no recently reported acute infections or vaccinations were included as donors. Every donor was a Caucasian adult residing in Nashville, Tennessee, USA. Blood was collected by leukapheresis, and PBMCs were isolated by Ficoll-Histopaque density gradient centrifugation and then cryopreserved in liquid nitrogen vapor phase. Purity and quantity of every magnetically sorted T cell population were checked by analytical flow cytometry. Each sorted fraction had its genomic DNA isolated and then quantified by UV absorbance on a Nanodrop 2000c.

TCR CDR3 regions were amplified from genomic DNA by multiplex PCR using the deep immunoSEQ assay. For each cell subset, the extracted genomic DNA was distributed evenly across all wells of several immunoSEQ 96-well plates, and each plate served as one replicate. For sorted subsets, roughly 0.2 ug genomic DNA, equal to about 30,000 T cell genomes, was loaded into each replicate PCR. Purified libraries were quantified with a Qubit 3.0 fluorometer, sized on a Bioanalyzer 2100, and re-quantified with the KAPA Library Quantification kit. Every immunoSEQ 96-well plate was sequenced on a separate single-read 150-cycle Illumina NextSeq 550 flow cell. On the study's bioinformatics: Because only junctional sequences without quality scores were contained in the immunoSEQ output, filtering matching that applied to full-length reads could not be performed. To assign V/J genes and CDR3, sequences were annotated using PyIR, a Python wrapper for IgBLAST v1.9, with IMGT germline references. Reads were filtered out if the reads had weak V/J assignments (E-value above 1e-6), no CDR3, stop codons, out-of-frame junctions, or ambiguous translated residues. V3J clonotypes were defined as sequences sharing an identical inferred V gene, J gene, and CDR3 amino acid sequence. Percentage overlap between repertoires was computed as shared unique clonotypes divided by the size of the smaller repertoire. Repertoire richness was assessed with RTK rarefaction, the Chao1 estimator, and Recon v2.1 estimates of unobserved clonotypes. Generation probabilities for all TCRbeta clonotypes obtained by the gDNA method from a handful of donors were computed using OLGA. Entries here come from immuneACCESS through TCRdb and include only in-frame sequences with V and J called. Some clones fail to appear in such tables; in the studies checked, an unresolved V gene covers under half of the shortfall, and the cause of the remainder is unknown. For V, J and clone size, that table is used; D and trimming come from the DNA. The sample table contains roughly 2.1 million clones; only one count was recorded for roughly 91% of them. The ten biggest clones cover 1.7% of the sample.

In regard to this clone: This receptor's antigen is unknown. No much larger clone exists at a distance of one base, and base qualities are not known.

Rearrangement joined TRBV6-6 to TRBJ2-7; no confident D gene assignment can be made. Sample: naive CD8+ T cells from PBMCs. Sample cell subset or site, as interpreted from the label and publication: CD45RA+CCR7+. The source of this sequence is a man in his late teens or twenties in good health. Some clones in this sample may be carry-over from other donors' samples. The nucleotide sequence is given as TGTGCCAGCAGCCATAAAAACGTGGGGGAGCAGTACTTC. Translated, it reads CASSHKNVGEQYF.